This is a list of T cell receptor beta chains from one sample in a study of OX40 agonist ivuxolimab in advanced cancers. Assay: immunoSEQ multiplex PCR; the TCRdb copy retains only in-frame clones and omits some. This table holds 45,000 to 50,000 clones, approximately 91% found once. Material: CD4+ or CD8+ T cells sorted from blood, obtained in a trial of the OX40 agonist ivuxolimab. The receptors originated from an adult with an advanced solid tumor such as melanoma, head and neck, liver or kidney cancer. CDR3s include the opening cysteine and the closing phenylalanine or tryptophan. The order of the fields is D gene, clone size, J gene, V gene, CDR3 DNA, CDR3 protein. A D gene is named only where the DNA matches it firmly. The size field is filled for only some rows; it gives once, few, many or a size class.

d_call: TRBD1; clone_size: few; j_call: TRBJ2-3; v_call: TRBV27; cdr3_nt: TGTGCCAGCAGTCCAAACCGGGACAGGGCGGCAGATACGCAGTATTTT; cdr3_aa: CASSPNRDRAADTQYF
d_call: NA; clone_size: once; j_call: TRBJ2-3; v_call: TRBV11-3; cdr3_nt: TGTGCCAGCAGCGGCTTGAGCACAGATACGCAGTATTTT; cdr3_aa: CASSGLSTDTQYF
d_call: NA; clone_size: once; j_call: TRBJ1-2; v_call: TRBV5-5; cdr3_nt: TGTGCCAGCAGCACGGAAGGATATGGCTACACCTTC; cdr3_aa: CASSTEGYGYTF
d_call: NA; clone_size: NA; j_call: TRBJ2-7; v_call: TRBV7-8; cdr3_nt: TGTGCCAGCAGCCCCTTGGGGAAGAAGGGCTACGAGCAGTACTTC; cdr3_aa: CASSPLGKKGYEQYF
d_call: NA; clone_size: NA; j_call: TRBJ2-7; v_call: TRBV27; cdr3_nt: TGTGCCAGCAGTTCACGCTCAGGTGCCTACGAGCAGTACTTC; cdr3_aa: CASSSRSGAYEQYF
d_call: TRBD2; clone_size: once; j_call: TRBJ2-7; v_call: TRBV9; cdr3_nt: TGTGCCAGCAGCCCCCGGGACTACAACTACGAGCAGTACTTC; cdr3_aa: CASSPRDYNYEQYF
d_call: NA; clone_size: few; j_call: TRBJ1-3; v_call: TRBV7-9; cdr3_nt: TGTGCCAGCAGCTATGGGACGGACTCTGGAAACACCATATATTTT; cdr3_aa: CASSYGTDSGNTIYF
d_call: NA; clone_size: NA; j_call: TRBJ2-2; v_call: TRBV6-5; cdr3_nt: TGTGCCAGCAGTTACTCGTACAACAGGGATGCCGGGGAGCTGTTTTTT; cdr3_aa: CASSYSYNRDAGELFF
d_call: TRBD1; clone_size: NA; j_call: TRBJ1-3; v_call: TRBV9; cdr3_nt: TGTGCCAGCAGCCCAACGACAGGGGTAACCTCTGGAAACACCATATATTTT; cdr3_aa: CASSPTTGVTSGNTIYF
d_call: TRBD1; clone_size: NA; j_call: TRBJ2-7; v_call: TRBV7-9; cdr3_nt: TGTGCCAGCAGCTTTCCCGGGACAGCCTACGAGCAGTACTTC; cdr3_aa: CASSFPGTAYEQYF
d_call: NA; clone_size: NA; j_call: TRBJ2-1; v_call: TRBV5-4; cdr3_nt: TGTGCCAGCAGCTTCTGGAGTAGCGTCTCCTACAATGAGCAGTTCTTC; cdr3_aa: CASSFWSSVSYNEQFF
d_call: NA; clone_size: NA; j_call: TRBJ2-1; v_call: TRBV5-4; cdr3_nt: TGTGCCAGCAGCTTGGTTAGCGGATCCTACAATGAGCAGTTCTTC; cdr3_aa: CASSLVSGSYNEQFF
d_call: NA; clone_size: NA; j_call: TRBJ2-1; v_call: TRBV9; cdr3_nt: TGTGCCAGCAGCGTAGAGGGCGGAACCTACAATGAGCAGTTCTTC; cdr3_aa: CASSVEGGTYNEQFF
d_call: TRBD1; clone_size: few; j_call: TRBJ1-2; v_call: TRBV14; cdr3_nt: TGTGCCAGCAGCCAAGAACAGGGGGATGGCTACACCTTC; cdr3_aa: CASSQEQGDGYTF
d_call: NA; clone_size: NA; j_call: TRBJ2-7; v_call: TRBV18; cdr3_nt: TGTGCCAGCTCACCACGGGCCAGCTCCTACGAGCAGTACTTC; cdr3_aa: CASSPRASSYEQYF
d_call: NA; clone_size: NA; j_call: TRBJ2-6; v_call: TRBV9; cdr3_nt: TGTGCCAGCAGCGTAGCTGAAACTTCCTCTGGGGCCAACGTCCTGACTTTC; cdr3_aa: CASSVAETSSGANVLTF
d_call: TRBD1; clone_size: NA; j_call: TRBJ2-1; v_call: TRBV7-6; cdr3_nt: TGTGCCAGCAGCTTAGGAGGGACAGGGGGTTACAATGAGCAGTTCTTC; cdr3_aa: CASSLGGTGGYNEQFF
d_call: NA; clone_size: NA; j_call: TRBJ1-6; v_call: TRBV6-6; cdr3_nt: TGTGCCAGCAGATTCGAGAGGGCCCTCCACTTT; cdr3_aa: CASRFERALHF
d_call: TRBD2; clone_size: NA; j_call: TRBJ2-1; v_call: TRBV9; cdr3_nt: TGTGCCAGCAGCGATACGGGACTAGCGGGAGAACCCGAGTTCTTC; cdr3_aa: CASSDTGLAGEPEFF
d_call: NA; clone_size: NA; j_call: TRBJ1-1; v_call: TRBV5-5; cdr3_nt: TGTGCCAGCAGCTGGACAGTGAACACTGAAGCTTTCTTT; cdr3_aa: CASSWTVNTEAFF
d_call: NA; clone_size: NA; j_call: TRBJ2-7; v_call: TRBV28; cdr3_nt: TGTGCCAGCAGTATCGCGGCCGAGCAGTACTTC; cdr3_aa: CASSIAAEQYF
d_call: NA; clone_size: NA; j_call: TRBJ2-1; v_call: TRBV5-1; cdr3_nt: TGCGCCAGCAGCGCGGGGACTTACCCTGAGCAGTTCTTC; cdr3_aa: CASSAGTYPEQFF
d_call: NA; clone_size: NA; j_call: TRBJ2-7; v_call: TRBV9; cdr3_nt: TGTGCCAGCAGCGCGGGGGGCACGGTCGAGCAGTACTTC; cdr3_aa: CASSAGGTVEQYF
d_call: TRBD2; clone_size: NA; j_call: TRBJ2-5; v_call: TRBV9; cdr3_nt: TGTGCCAGCAGCGTAGAACTAGCGGGAGGGCCGGAAGAGACCCAGTACTTC; cdr3_aa: CASSVELAGGPEETQYF
d_call: NA; clone_size: NA; j_call: TRBJ1-5; v_call: TRBV10-1; cdr3_nt: TGCGCCAGCAGGCCCCGTCAGCCCCAGCATTTT; cdr3_aa: CASRPRQPQHF
d_call: TRBD2; clone_size: NA; j_call: TRBJ2-2; v_call: TRBV18; cdr3_nt: TGTGCCAGCTCACGGTTCCAACTAGCGGAAAACACCGGGGAGCTGTTTTTT; cdr3_aa: CASSRFQLAENTGELFF
d_call: NA; clone_size: few; j_call: TRBJ1-2; v_call: TRBV6-1; cdr3_nt: TGTGCCAGCAGCCATAACTATGGCTACACCTTC; cdr3_aa: CASSHNYGYTF
d_call: TRBD2; clone_size: NA; j_call: TRBJ2-1; v_call: TRBV18; cdr3_nt: TGTGCCAGCTCACACCCTAGCGGGGTCTACAATGAGCAGTTCTTC; cdr3_aa: CASSHPSGVYNEQFF
d_call: NA; clone_size: NA; j_call: TRBJ2-3; v_call: TRBV29-1; cdr3_nt: TGCAGCGTTGTGGAAGTGGGCACAGATACGCAGTATTTT; cdr3_aa: CSVVEVGTDTQYF
d_call: TRBD1; clone_size: NA; j_call: TRBJ1-6; v_call: TRBV7-2; cdr3_nt: TGTGCCAGCAGCCCCCAGGACAGGGGGAGAAATTCACCCCTCCACTTT; cdr3_aa: CASSPQDRGRNSPLHF
d_call: NA; clone_size: NA; j_call: TRBJ2-7; v_call: TRBV6-5; cdr3_nt: TGTGCCAGCAGTCAAGGACATTCCTACGAGCAGTACTTC; cdr3_aa: CASSQGHSYEQYF
d_call: NA; clone_size: NA; j_call: TRBJ2-7; v_call: TRBV6-1; cdr3_nt: TGTGCCAGCGGGAGCCTAGCCTACGAGCAGTACTTC; cdr3_aa: CASGSLAYEQYF
d_call: NA; clone_size: NA; j_call: TRBJ2-3; v_call: TRBV5-4; cdr3_nt: TGTGCCAGCAGCTTGCACTCGGGGGTAGATACGCAGTATTTT; cdr3_aa: CASSLHSGVDTQYF
d_call: NA; clone_size: NA; j_call: TRBJ1-2; v_call: TRBV7-9; cdr3_nt: TGTGCCAGCAGCCCAGGCCCGGGCTACACCTTC; cdr3_aa: CASSPGPGYTF
d_call: TRBD1; clone_size: few; j_call: TRBJ1-2; v_call: TRBV7-8; cdr3_nt: TGTGCCAGCAGCTCGTCCCGGGACAGGTTTGCTAACTATGGCTACACCTTC; cdr3_aa: CASSSSRDRFANYGYTF
d_call: NA; clone_size: NA; j_call: TRBJ2-1; v_call: TRBV5-1; cdr3_nt: TGCGCCAGCAGCTCCAAGGACGAAGGGGCCAATGAGCAGTTCTTC; cdr3_aa: CASSSKDEGANEQFF
d_call: NA; clone_size: NA; j_call: TRBJ2-7; v_call: TRBV18; cdr3_nt: TGTGCCAGCTCACGATTACAAGATTACGAGCAGTACTTC; cdr3_aa: CASSRLQDYEQYF
d_call: TRBD2; clone_size: once; j_call: TRBJ2-7; v_call: TRBV6-1; cdr3_nt: TGTGCCAGCAGGACTAGCGGACCCTACGAGCAGTACTTC; cdr3_aa: CASRTSGPYEQYF
d_call: NA; clone_size: NA; j_call: TRBJ2-1; v_call: TRBV29-1; cdr3_nt: TGCAGCGGGAAGGGGCAGGGGTCCTACAATGAGCAGTTCTTC; cdr3_aa: CSGKGQGSYNEQFF
d_call: TRBD1; clone_size: NA; j_call: TRBJ1-2; v_call: TRBV5-6; cdr3_nt: TGTGCCAGCAGATTGGACAGGGGGAAAGGCTACACCTTC; cdr3_aa: CASRLDRGKGYTF